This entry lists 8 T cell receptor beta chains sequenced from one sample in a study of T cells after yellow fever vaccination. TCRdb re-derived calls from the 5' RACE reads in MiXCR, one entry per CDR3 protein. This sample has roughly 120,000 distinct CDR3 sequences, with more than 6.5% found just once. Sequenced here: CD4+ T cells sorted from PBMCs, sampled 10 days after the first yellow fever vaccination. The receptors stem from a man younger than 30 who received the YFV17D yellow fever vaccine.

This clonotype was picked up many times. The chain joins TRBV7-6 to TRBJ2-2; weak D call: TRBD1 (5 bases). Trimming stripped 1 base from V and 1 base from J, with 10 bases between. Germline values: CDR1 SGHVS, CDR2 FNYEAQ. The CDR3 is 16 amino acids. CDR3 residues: CASSLEGKLNTGELFF. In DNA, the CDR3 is TGTGCCAGCAGCTTAGAGGGGAAACTGAACACCGGGGAGCTGTTTTTT.

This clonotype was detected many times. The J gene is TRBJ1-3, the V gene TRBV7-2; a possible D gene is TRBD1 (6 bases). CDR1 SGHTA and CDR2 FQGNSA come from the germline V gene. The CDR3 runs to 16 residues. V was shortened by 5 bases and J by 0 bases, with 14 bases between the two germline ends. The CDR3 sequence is CASSPRQVRSGNTIYF. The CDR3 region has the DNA TGTGCCAGCAGCCCCCGACAGGTTCGCTCTGGAAACACCATATATTTT. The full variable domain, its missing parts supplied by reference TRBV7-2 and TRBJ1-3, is GAGVSQSPSNKVTEKGKDVELRCDPISGHTALYWYRQSLGQGLEFLIYFQGNSAPDKSGLPSDRFSAERTGGSVSTLTIQRTQQEDSAVYLCASSPRQVRSGNTIYFGEGSWLTVV.

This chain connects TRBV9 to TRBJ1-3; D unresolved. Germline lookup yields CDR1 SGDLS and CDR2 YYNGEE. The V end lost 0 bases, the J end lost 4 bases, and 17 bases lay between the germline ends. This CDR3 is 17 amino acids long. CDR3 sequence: CASSVEPLGRFGNTIYF. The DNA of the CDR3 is TGTGCCAGCAGCGTAGAGCCCCTGGGCAGGTTCGGAAACACCATATATTTT.

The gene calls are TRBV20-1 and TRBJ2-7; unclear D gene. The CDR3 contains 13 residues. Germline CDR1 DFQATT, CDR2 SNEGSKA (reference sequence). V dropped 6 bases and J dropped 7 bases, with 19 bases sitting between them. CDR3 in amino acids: CSARRPGGIEQYF. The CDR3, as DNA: TGCAGTGCCAGACGTCCCGGTGGTATTGAGCAGTACTTC.

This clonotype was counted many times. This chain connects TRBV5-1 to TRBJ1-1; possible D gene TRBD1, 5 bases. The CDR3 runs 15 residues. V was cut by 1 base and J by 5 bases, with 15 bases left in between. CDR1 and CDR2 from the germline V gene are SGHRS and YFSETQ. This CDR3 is CASSLREWGETEAFF. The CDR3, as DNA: TGCGCCAGCAGCTTGAGAGAATGGGGGGAGACTGAAGCTTTCTTT.

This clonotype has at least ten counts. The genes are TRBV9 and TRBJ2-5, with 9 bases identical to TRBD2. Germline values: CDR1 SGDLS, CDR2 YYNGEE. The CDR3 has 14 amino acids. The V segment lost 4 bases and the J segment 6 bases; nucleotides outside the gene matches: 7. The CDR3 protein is CASSKLGTSKTQYF. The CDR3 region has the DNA TGTGCCAGCAGCAAGCTCGGGACTAGCAAGACCCAGTACTTC.

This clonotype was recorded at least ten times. CDR3 nucleotide sequence: TGCGCCAGCAGCTTTCGGAGCCAGAGCGAATCTGGGGCCAACGTCCTGACTTTC. Translation: CASSFRSQSESGANVLTF. The chain carries TRBV5-1 and TRBJ2-6; D gene ambiguous. Germline V gives CDR1 SGHRS, CDR2 YFSETQ. The CDR3 contains 18 residues. The V end lost 2 bases, the J end lost 1 base, and 16 bases lay between the germline ends.

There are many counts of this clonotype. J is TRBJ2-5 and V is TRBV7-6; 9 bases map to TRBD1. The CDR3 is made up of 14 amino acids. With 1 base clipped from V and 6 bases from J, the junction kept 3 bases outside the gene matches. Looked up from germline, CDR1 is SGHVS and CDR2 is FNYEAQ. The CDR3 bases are TGTGCCAGCAGCTTAGGTACAGGGGGCCAGACCCAGTACTTC. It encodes CASSLGTGGQTQYF.